The T cell receptor (beta chain) described here comes from a study of shared clonotypes between healthy human individuals. This CDR3 spans 14 amino acids. The germline gives CDR1 SGHNT, CDR2 YYREEE (reference sequence). J gave up 3 bases and V 4 bases, and 6 bases lay outside the gene matches. Libraries were prepared by immunoSEQ multiplex PCR; TCRdb keeps only in-frame clonotypes and omits some of them. Of about 490,000 clones listed, roughly 85% were seen once; the top ten hold roughly 12%. This clone was counted a few times. At the DNA level, this CDR3 is encoded by other sequences in the same sample as well.

The sample consisted of PBMCs. V and J are TRBV5-4 and TRBJ2-7; 8 bases fit TRBD1. The receptor was derived from a middle-aged woman in good health. Some clones in this sample may be carry-over from other donors' samples. The CDR3 DNA reads TGTGCCAGCAGCCCCGGGACAGGAGGCTACGAGCAGTACTTC. It specifies CASSPGTGGYEQYF.